The present T cell receptor (beta chain) was sequenced within a study of blood T cell repertoires in COVID-19. The CDR3 consists of 14 residues. CDR1 and CDR2 (germline): LGHDT, YNNKEL (reference sequence). V shed 4 bases, J shed 2 bases, and the junction held 1 base outside the gene matches. Source study methods: Amplification with reference gene primers provided the estimates of nucleated cell counts. The table came from immunoSEQ multiplex PCR; TCRdb's copy has only in-frame clones and leaves some out. V, J and clone size reflect that table, while D and trimming were determined from the DNA. The repertoire holds under 200,000 clones, about four fifths seen once, with roughly 13% in the top ten.

The sequencing sample was made of peripheral blood. The J gene is TRBJ2-2, the V gene TRBV3-1 (or the pseudogene TRBV3-2), with 7 bases identical to TRBD2. This clonotype originated in a man aged 18 to 35 with active or convalescent COVID-19. This CDR3 reads CASSRDYNTGELFF. The CDR3 nucleotides are TGTGCCAGCAGCCGGGACTACAACACCGGGGAGCTGTTTTTT.